Shown below are 10 T cell receptor beta chains from a single sample sequenced in a study of T cell responses to AZD1222 COVID-19 vaccine. The assay was immunoSEQ multiplex PCR, and TCRdb's table has in-frame clones only and misses some. This sample has some 130,000 clones; about 89% occur once, and the top ten carry 6.3%. This material consisted of peripheral blood, taken on day 0 of AZD1222 vaccination. These receptors all stem from an adult in good health.

This clone was seen a single time. V is TRBV9 and J is TRBJ1-5; 7 positions match TRBD1. Trimming cost V 0 bases and J 8 bases; bases outside gene matches: 11. The CDR3 sequence is 16 residues long. The germline gives CDR1 SGDLS, CDR2 YYNGEE. The CDR3 reads CASSVGEGRGLEPQHF. The CDR3 nucleotides read TGTGCCAGCAGCGTAGGGGAAGGGAGGGGGCTAGAGCCCCAGCATTTT. Filled out from reference TRBV9 and TRBJ1-5, the complete variable domain reads DSGVTQTPKHLITATGQRVTLRCSPRSGDLSVYWYQQSLDQGLQFLIQYYNGEERAKGNILERFSAQQFPDLHSELNLSSLELGDSALYFCASSVGEGRGLEPQHFGDGTRLSIL.

This clone showed up just a few times. The rearrangement joins TRBV4-1 to TRBJ1-1, with D possibly TRBD1 on 5 matching bases. Germline V lookup: CDR1 MGHRA, CDR2 YSYEKL. CDR3 length: 16 residues. V was trimmed by 0 bases and J by 2 bases, leaving 13 bases between them. CDR3 amino acids: CASSQEPGKVNTEAFF. As DNA, the CDR3 is TGCGCCAGCAGCCAAGAACCAGGGAAAGTTAACACTGAAGCTTTCTTT.

This clone appeared once. The chain links TRBV6-1 to TRBJ1-6; TRBD1 might be the D (5 bases). The CDR3 runs 15 residues. Germline lookup yields CDR1 MNHNS and CDR2 SASEGT. Between the trimmed V and J ends, which lost 1 base and 8 bases, there was a span of 12 bases. The CDR3: CASSEGGVVDSPLHF. CDR3 DNA: TGTGCCAGCAGTGAAGGGGGGGTTGTGGATTCACCCCTCCACTTT.

This chain uses TRBV2 with TRBJ2-2; D might be TRBD1 (5 bases). Germline V gene sequence: CDR1 SNHLY, CDR2 FYNNEI. This CDR3 contains 15 residues. The germline V and J ends were trimmed by 2 bases and 5 bases, with 12 bases remaining between them. The CDR3: CASSERGLSTGELFF. CDR3 sequence (DNA): TGTGCCAGCAGTGAAAGGGGTCTCTCAACCGGGGAGCTGTTTTTT.

V and J are TRBV6-5 and TRBJ2-5; unclear D gene. The germline V gene encodes CDR1 MNHEY and CDR2 SVGAGI. V was trimmed by 0 bases and J by 1 base, leaving 9 bases between them. CDR3 length: 15 residues. The CDR3 loop reads CASSYSAQPQETQYF. In DNA, the CDR3 is TGTGCCAGCAGTTACTCGGCACAACCCCAAGAGACCCAGTACTTC.

In nucleotides, the CDR3 is TGTGCCAGTACCGACGAAACAGGGCACTCTGGGGCCAACGTCCTGACTTTC. Its protein product is CASTDETGHSGANVLTF. The V and J genes are TRBV19 and TRBJ2-6; D may be TRBD1 (6 bases). The CDR3 is 17 amino acids. Germline lookup yields CDR1 LNHDA and CDR2 SQIVND (reference sequence). The V end lost 7 bases, the J end lost 0 bases, and 16 bases lay between the germline ends.

V usage is TRBV10-3 and J usage is TRBJ1-2; TRBD1 might be the D (5 bases). Trimming removed 6 bases from V and 8 bases from J, with 22 bases in between. Germline CDR1 ENHRY, CDR2 SYGVKD. CDR3 length: 15 residues. The CDR3 DNA is TGTGCCATCAGGGGGGTCGGCGGAACCCAAGCGGGCTACACCTTC. It translates to CAIRGVGGTQAGYTF.

The rearrangement links TRBV3-1 (or the pseudogene TRBV3-2) to TRBJ2-5; TRBD2 agrees at 8 bases. This CDR3 spans 14 amino acids. The germline V gene encodes CDR1 LGHDT and CDR2 YNNKEL (reference sequence). V was clipped by 10 bases and J by 0 bases; unmatched bases: 7. The CDR3 here is CATSTSAHQETQYF. For the CDR3, the DNA is TGTGCCACCTCGACTAGCGCTCACCAAGAGACCCAGTACTTC.

The rearrangement links TRBV27 to TRBJ2-1; TRBD2 agrees at 9 bases. The length of the CDR3 is 18 residues. V dropped 4 bases and J dropped 0; count of bases not matched to a gene: 10. CDR1 and CDR2 from the germline V gene are MNHEY and SMNVEV (reference sequence). For the CDR3, the DNA is TGTGCCAGCAGTTGGGTCGCGGGGGGGGACAGCTCCTACAATGAGCAGTTCTTC. This sequence encodes CASSWVAGGDSSYNEQFF.

The V call is TRBV9, the J call TRBJ2-1; the D is unclear. The germline V gene encodes CDR1 SGDLS and CDR2 YYNGEE. V was pared by 0 bases and J by 7 bases, with 17 bases between. The length of the CDR3 is 16 residues. CDR3 protein: CASSVEVPPPPNEQFF. CDR3 DNA sequence: TGTGCCAGCAGCGTAGAAGTCCCCCCACCGCCTAATGAGCAGTTCTTC.